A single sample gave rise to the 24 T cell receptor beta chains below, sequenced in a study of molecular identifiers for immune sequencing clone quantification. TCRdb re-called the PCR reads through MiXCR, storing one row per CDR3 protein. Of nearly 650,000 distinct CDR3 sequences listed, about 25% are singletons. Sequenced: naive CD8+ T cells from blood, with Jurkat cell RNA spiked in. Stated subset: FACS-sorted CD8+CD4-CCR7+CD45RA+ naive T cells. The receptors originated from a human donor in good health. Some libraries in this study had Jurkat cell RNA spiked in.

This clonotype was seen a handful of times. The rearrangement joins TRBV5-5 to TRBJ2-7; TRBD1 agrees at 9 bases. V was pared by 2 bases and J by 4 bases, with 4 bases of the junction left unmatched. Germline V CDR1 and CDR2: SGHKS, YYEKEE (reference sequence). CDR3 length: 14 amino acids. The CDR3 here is CASSFSQGAYEQYF. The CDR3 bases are TGTGCCAGCAGCTTCTCACAGGGGGCGTACGAGCAGTACTTC.

The CDR3 protein is CASSHDRTLPQPQHF. The CDR3 region has the DNA TGCGCCAGCAGCCATGATCGGACACTACCCCAGCCCCAGCATTTT. V usage is TRBV4-3 and J usage is TRBJ1-5; D is possibly TRBD1 (5 bases). CDR1 LGHNA and CDR2 YSLEER come from the germline V gene. The V and J ends lost 3 bases and 7 bases respectively, with 16 bases between them. The CDR3 loop spans 15 amino acids.

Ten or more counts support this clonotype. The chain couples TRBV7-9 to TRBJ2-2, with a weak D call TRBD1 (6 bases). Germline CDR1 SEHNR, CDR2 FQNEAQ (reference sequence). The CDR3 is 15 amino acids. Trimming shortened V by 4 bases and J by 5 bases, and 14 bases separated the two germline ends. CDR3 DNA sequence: TGTGCCAGCAGCTCCGGACAGAGACAAACCGGGGAGCTGTTTTTT. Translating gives CASSSGQRQTGELFF.

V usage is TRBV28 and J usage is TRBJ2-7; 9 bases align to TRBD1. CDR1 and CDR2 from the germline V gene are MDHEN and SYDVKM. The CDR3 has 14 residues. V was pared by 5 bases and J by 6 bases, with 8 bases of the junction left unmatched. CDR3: CASSPTQGAGEQYF. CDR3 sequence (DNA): TGTGCCAGCAGTCCCACACAGGGGGCAGGCGAGCAGTACTTC.

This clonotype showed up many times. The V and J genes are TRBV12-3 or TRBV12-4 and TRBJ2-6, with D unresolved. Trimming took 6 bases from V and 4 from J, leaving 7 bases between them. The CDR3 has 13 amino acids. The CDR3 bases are TGTGCCAGCAGAGACTCCGGGGCCAACGTCCTGACTTTC. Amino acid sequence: CASRDSGANVLTF.

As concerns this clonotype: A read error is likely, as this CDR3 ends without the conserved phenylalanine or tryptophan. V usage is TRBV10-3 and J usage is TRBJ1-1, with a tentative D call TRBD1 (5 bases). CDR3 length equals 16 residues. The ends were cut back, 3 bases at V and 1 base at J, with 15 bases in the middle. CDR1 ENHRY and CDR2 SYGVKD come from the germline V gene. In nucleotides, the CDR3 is TGTGCCATCAGTGATTCGGGGAGACAGACGAACACTGAAGCTTTCTCT. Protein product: CAISDSGRQTNTEAFS.

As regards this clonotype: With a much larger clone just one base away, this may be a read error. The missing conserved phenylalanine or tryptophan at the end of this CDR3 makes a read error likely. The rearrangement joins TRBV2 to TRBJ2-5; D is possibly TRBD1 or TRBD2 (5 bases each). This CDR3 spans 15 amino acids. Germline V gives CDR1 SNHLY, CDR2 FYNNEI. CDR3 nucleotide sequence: TGTGCCAGCAGCGAAGGGTGGGGGAGTCAAGAGACCCAGTACTCC. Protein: CASSEGWGSQETQYS.

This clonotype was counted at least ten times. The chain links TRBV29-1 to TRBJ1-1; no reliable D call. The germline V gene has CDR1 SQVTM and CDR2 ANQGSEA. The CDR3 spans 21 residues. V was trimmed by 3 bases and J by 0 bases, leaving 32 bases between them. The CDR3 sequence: CSVDHTVGLGRKGDMNTEAFF. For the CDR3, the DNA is TGCAGCGTTGACCACACCGTGGGCCTAGGTCGAAAGGGAGACATGAACACTGAAGCTTTCTTT.

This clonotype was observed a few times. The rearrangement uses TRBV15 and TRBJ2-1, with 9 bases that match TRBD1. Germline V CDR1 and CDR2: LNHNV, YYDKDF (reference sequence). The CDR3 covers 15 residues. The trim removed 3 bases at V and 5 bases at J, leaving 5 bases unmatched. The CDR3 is CATSRDRGIDNEQFF. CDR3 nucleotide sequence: TGTGCCACCAGCAGGGACAGGGGAATCGACAATGAGCAGTTCTTC.

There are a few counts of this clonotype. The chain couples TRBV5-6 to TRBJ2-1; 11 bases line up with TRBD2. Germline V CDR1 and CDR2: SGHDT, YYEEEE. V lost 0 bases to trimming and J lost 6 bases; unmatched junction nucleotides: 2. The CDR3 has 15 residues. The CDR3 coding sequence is TGTGCCAGCAGCTTGGAGGGGACTAGCGGCAATGAGCAGTTCTTC. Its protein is CASSLEGTSGNEQFF.

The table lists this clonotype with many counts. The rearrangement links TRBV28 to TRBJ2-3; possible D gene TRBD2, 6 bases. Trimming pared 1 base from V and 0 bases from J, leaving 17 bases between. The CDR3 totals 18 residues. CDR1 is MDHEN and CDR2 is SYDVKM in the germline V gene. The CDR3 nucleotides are TGTGCCAGCAGTTTATCCGGGAGATGGTCACACAGCACAGATACGCAGTATTTT. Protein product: CASSLSGRWSHSTDTQYF.

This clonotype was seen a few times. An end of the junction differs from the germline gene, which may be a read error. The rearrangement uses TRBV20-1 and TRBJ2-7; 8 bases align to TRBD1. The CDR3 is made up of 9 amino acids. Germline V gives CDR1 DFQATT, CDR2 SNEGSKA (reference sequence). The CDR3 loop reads CSASGGYHF. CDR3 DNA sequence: TGCAGTGCATCAGGGGGCTACCACTTC.

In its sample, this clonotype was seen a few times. CDR3 region: CASSLIGFSGANVLTF. The CDR3 nucleotides read TGTGCCAGCAGTTTAATCGGATTCTCTGGGGCCAACGTCCTGACTTTC. This sequence joins TRBV27 and TRBJ2-6; D not certain. CDR1 and CDR2 from the germline V gene are MNHEY and SMNVEV (reference sequence). Deletions cut 2 bases from V and 0 bases from J, with 8 bases between. The CDR3 contains 16 residues.

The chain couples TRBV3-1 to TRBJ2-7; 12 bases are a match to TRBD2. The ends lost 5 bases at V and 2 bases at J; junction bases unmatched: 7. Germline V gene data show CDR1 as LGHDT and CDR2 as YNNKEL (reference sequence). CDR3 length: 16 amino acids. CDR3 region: CASSSGRLAGAYEQYF. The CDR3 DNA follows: TGTGCCAGCAGCTCAGGTAGACTAGCGGGGGCCTACGAGCAGTACTTC.

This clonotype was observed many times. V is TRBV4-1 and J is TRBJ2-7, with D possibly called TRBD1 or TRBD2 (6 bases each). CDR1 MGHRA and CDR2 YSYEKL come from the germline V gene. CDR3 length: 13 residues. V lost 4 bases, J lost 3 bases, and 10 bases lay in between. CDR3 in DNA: TGCGCCAGCAGCCCGGGGGCCGTCTACGAGCAGTACTTC. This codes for CASSPGAVYEQYF.

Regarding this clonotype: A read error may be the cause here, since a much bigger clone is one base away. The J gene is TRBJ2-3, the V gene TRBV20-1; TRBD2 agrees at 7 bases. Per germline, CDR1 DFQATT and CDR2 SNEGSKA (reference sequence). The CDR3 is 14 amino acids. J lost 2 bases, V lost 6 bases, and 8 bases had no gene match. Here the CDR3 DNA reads TGCAGTGCGCCCGGGACTACCGCCACAGATACGCAGTATTTT. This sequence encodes CSAPGTTATDTQYF.

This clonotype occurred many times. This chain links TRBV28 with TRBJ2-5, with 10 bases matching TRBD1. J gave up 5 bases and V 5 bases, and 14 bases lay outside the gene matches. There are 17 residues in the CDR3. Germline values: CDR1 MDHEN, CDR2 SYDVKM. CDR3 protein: CASSPLEMTGGSETQYF. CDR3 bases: TGTGCCAGCAGTCCGCTTGAGATGACAGGGGGCTCGGAGACCCAGTACTTC.

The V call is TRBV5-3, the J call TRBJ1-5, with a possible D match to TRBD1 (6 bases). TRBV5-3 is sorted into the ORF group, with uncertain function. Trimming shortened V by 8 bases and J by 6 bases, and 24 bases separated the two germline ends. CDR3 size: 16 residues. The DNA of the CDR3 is TGTGCCAGCTGTTTGAGGGGCAGGGAAGGGGGTCAGCCCCAGCATTTT. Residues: CASCLRGREGGQPQHF.

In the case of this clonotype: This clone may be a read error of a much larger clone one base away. CDR3 nucleotides: TGTGCCGGCAGTTTACACCTTCCGATCACTGAAGCTTTCTTT. Residues: CAGSLHLPITEAFF. V usage is TRBV12-3 or TRBV12-4 and J usage is TRBJ1-1; D is ambiguous. CDR3 size: 14 residues.

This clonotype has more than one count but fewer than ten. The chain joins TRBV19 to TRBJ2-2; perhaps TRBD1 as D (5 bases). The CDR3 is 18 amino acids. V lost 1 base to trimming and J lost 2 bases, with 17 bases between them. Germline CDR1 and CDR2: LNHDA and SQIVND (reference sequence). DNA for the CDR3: TGTGCCAGTAGTATAGGAGTTAGGGGCACCCCAAACACCGGGGAGCTGTTTTTT. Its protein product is CASSIGVRGTPNTGELFF.

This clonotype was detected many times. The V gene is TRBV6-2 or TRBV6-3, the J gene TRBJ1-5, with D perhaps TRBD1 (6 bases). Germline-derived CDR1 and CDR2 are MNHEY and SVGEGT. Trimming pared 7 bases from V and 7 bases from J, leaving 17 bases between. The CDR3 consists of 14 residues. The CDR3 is CASTFPGATQPQHF. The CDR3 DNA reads TGTGCCAGCACCTTTCCAGGGGCAACGCAGCCCCAGCATTTT.

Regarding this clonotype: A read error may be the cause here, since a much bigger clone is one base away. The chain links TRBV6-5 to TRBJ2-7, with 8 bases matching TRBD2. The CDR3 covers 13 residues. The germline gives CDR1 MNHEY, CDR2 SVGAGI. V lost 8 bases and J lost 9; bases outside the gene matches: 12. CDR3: CASHMTAGGGQYF. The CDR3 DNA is TGTGCCAGCCACATGACGGCGGGGGGCGGGCAGTACTTC.

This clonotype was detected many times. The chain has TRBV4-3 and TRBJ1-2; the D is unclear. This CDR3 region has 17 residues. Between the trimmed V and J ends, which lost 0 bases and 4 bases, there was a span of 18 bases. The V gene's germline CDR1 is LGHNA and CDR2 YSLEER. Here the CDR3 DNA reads TGCGCCAGCAGCCAAGAGAACACAGCCTCTTATGCCTATGGCTACACCTTC. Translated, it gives CASSQENTASYAYGYTF.

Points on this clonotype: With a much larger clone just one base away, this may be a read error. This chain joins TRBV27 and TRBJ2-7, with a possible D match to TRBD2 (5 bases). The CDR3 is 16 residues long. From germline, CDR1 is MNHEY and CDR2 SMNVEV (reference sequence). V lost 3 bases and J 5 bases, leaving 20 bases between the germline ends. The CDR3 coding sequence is TGTGCCAGCAGTTTCCTAGCCCCGACCCATGCCCACGAGCAGTACTTC. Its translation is CASSFLAPTHAHEQYF.